This entry is about one T cell receptor (beta chain). Researchers prepared the TCRbeta library using unique molecular identifiers, the study reports. TCRdb itself ran the PCR reads through MiXCR, one entry per CDR3 protein. This table has fewer than 550,000 distinct CDR3 sequences, 9.5% to 13% appearing once. The V and J ends lost 5 bases and 4 bases, in that order; junction bases with no gene match: 4. This CDR3 has 12 amino acids. Germline V CDR1 and CDR2: DFQATT, SNEGSKA (reference sequence). This sample is part of a study of T-cell reconstitution after alpha-beta-depleted transplantation in children.

The specimen comprised PBMCs from the stem cell graft donor, sampled from the stem cell graft. The V and J genes are TRBV20-1 and TRBJ2-7, with 8 bases identical to TRBD2. This clonotype originated in a human donor who donated a stem cell graft to a child with acute myeloid leukemia. The CDR3 protein is CSAWAGGYEQYF. The CDR3 DNA follows: TGCAGTGCTTGGGCGGGGGGATACGAGCAGTACTTC.